The next 3 T cell receptor beta chains were all read from a single sample in a study of T-cell reconstitution after alpha-beta-depleted transplantation in children. A TCRbeta library incorporating unique molecular identifiers was prepared. Each CDR3 protein gets one entry after TCRdb re-called the PCR reads with MiXCR. The sample shows 500,000 or so distinct CDR3 sequences, around a third of them seen only once. The sequencing here drew on PBMCs from the stem cell graft donor, taken from the stem cell graft. These receptors came from a human donor who donated a stem cell graft to a child with aplastic anemia.

This clonotype has more than one count but fewer than ten. V usage is TRBV10-2 and J usage is TRBJ2-2; 14 positions agree with TRBD2. J was trimmed by 6 bases and V by 6 bases; bases with no gene match: 6. This CDR3 has 16 residues. Germline loops: CDR1 WSHSY, CDR2 SAAADI. In DNA form, the CDR3 reads TGCGCCAGCAGGAGGACTAGCGGGAGGATGGCCGGGGAGCTGTTTTTT. Translation gives CASRRTSGRMAGELFF.

There are a few counts of this clonotype. The rearrangement uses TRBV12-3 or TRBV12-4 and TRBJ2-1; 14 nucleotides line up with TRBD2. The V gene end was trimmed by 3 bases and the J gene end by 9 bases; junction bases not matched to a gene: 7. This CDR3 has 16 amino acids. CDR3 protein: CASSFSGTSGSTEQFF. The CDR3 DNA is TGTGCCAGCAGTTTCTCCGGGACTAGCGGGAGTACTGAGCAGTTCTTC.

At least ten counts were recorded for this clonotype. This chain links TRBV7-2 with TRBJ2-7; TRBD2 matches 10 bases. V was clipped by 4 bases and J by 6 bases; unmatched bases: 6. Germline CDR1 reads SGHTA; CDR2 reads FQGNSA. The CDR3 covers 14 residues. DNA of the CDR3: TGTGCCAGCAGCTCTCGAGCGGGAGGGGGCGAGCAGTACTTC. Translated, it gives CASSSRAGGGEQYF.